These 21 T cell receptor beta chains share one sample of origin, sequenced in a study of blood T cell repertoires in COVID-19. Data came from immunoSEQ multiplex PCR; TCRdb stores just in-frame clones and leaves some out. The table records around 300,000 clones, 80% to 90% of them present only once. The source material was peripheral blood. All receptors derive from a young man with active or convalescent COVID-19.

The V and J genes are TRBV15 and TRBJ1-6, with D maybe TRBD1 (6 bases). The ends were cut back, 0 bases at V and 7 bases at J, with 13 bases in the middle. Germline V lookup: CDR1 LNHNV, CDR2 YYDKDF (reference sequence). The CDR3 has 16 amino acids. Written as DNA, the CDR3 is TGTGCCACCAGCAGAGATCTCCCAGGGGAGAATTCACCCCTCCACTTT. Translating it yields CATSRDLPGENSPLHF.

This chain connects TRBV9 to TRBJ1-4; a possible D gene is TRBD1 (6 bases). The V gene lost 5 bases and the J gene lost 8 bases, with 19 bases spanning the gap. The CDR3 totals 15 residues. Looked up from germline, CDR1 is SGDLS and CDR2 is YYNGEE. The CDR3: CASSGGAEIEEKLFF. The CDR3 DNA reads TGTGCCAGCAGTGGGGGGGCAGAGATCGAAGAAAAACTGTTTTTT.

The V call is TRBV7-3, the J call TRBJ2-2; the D gene is possibly TRBD1 (5 bases). This CDR3 is built from 13 residues. Germline V CDR1 and CDR2: SGHTA, FQGTGA. V lost 10 bases and J 6 bases, leaving 15 bases between the germline ends. The CDR3 coding sequence is TGTGCCACCAAGGACCCAGGGTCCGGGGAGCTGTTTTTT. Translated, it gives CATKDPGSGELFF.

The CDR3 DNA is TGTGCCAGCAGCCAGGCGGGCCGGGCGGGGGCCGAGCAGTACTTC. Its protein is CASSQAGRAGAEQYF. The J gene is TRBJ2-7, the V gene TRBV4-2, with D possibly matching TRBD2 (7 bases). CDR1 and CDR2 from the germline V gene are LGHNA and YNFKEQ. Trimming took 3 bases from V and 6 from J, leaving 18 bases between them. CDR3 length: 15 amino acids.

Comments on this clone: Additional DNA sequences in this sample encode the identical CDR3. The chain couples TRBV9 to TRBJ2-7, with a weak D call TRBD1 (6 bases). Germline assignment: CDR1 SGDLS and CDR2 YYNGEE. V was trimmed by 0 bases and J by 4 bases, leaving 11 bases between them. The CDR3 contains 14 residues. The CDR3 reads CASSVAGGPYEQYF. As DNA, the CDR3 is TGTGCCAGCAGCGTAGCTGGGGGCCCGTACGAGCAGTACTTC.

This rearrangement joins TRBV4-2 to TRBJ1-2; 7 nucleotides align to TRBD1. The CDR3 runs 13 residues. CDR1 LGHNA and CDR2 YNFKEQ come from the germline V gene. V gave up 6 bases and J gave up 5 bases; unmatched junction bases: 6. CDR3 in DNA: TGTGCCAGCAGTCGAGACAGGGAATATGGCTACACCTTC. Residues: CASSRDREYGYTF.

The V gene is TRBV7-2, the J gene TRBJ1-1; 7 bases are shared with TRBD1. V shed 3 bases and J 2 bases; nucleotides not matched to a gene: 9. The V gene's germline CDR1 is SGHTA and CDR2 FQGNSA. CDR3 length equals 16 residues. As DNA, the CDR3 is TGTGCCAGCAGCTTTTATAACAGGGGCACCAACACTGAAGCTTTCTTT. This codes for CASSFYNRGTNTEAFF.

The genes are TRBV7-9 and TRBJ1-1, with a possible D match to TRBD1 (5 bases). Germline V lookup: CDR1 SEHNR, CDR2 FQNEAQ (reference sequence). The CDR3 is made up of 15 amino acids. Trimming removed 1 base from V and 5 bases from J, with 14 bases in between. CDR3 nucleotides: TGTGCCAGCAGCTTAGGGGAGGGGCCGGGGACTGAAGCTTTCTTT. Translating gives CASSLGEGPGTEAFF.

The rearrangement links TRBV24-1 to TRBJ1-2; maybe TRBD1 (6 bases). The germline V gene encodes CDR1 KGHDR and CDR2 SFDVKD. V shed 4 bases and J shed 4 bases, with 12 bases lying between them. CDR3 length: 14 amino acids. The chain's CDR3 is CATSDATGFYGYTF. The CDR3 DNA reads TGTGCCACCAGTGACGCAACAGGGTTCTATGGCTACACCTTC.

In its sample, this clone was seen once. This chain links TRBV18 with TRBJ2-7, with TRBD1 as a possible D gene (6 bases). The CDR3 is 15 residues long. V was trimmed by 1 base and J by 1 base, leaving 11 bases between them. Germline V CDR1 and CDR2: KGHSH, LQKENI. CDR3 sequence reads: CASSPRDTVSYEQYF. The DNA of the CDR3 is TGTGCCAGCTCACCACGGGACACGGTATCCTACGAGCAGTACTTC.

This clone has a handful of counts. The chain links TRBV2 to TRBJ1-1; TRBD1 matches at 10 bases. Trimming removed 7 bases from V and 3 bases from J; junction bases left unmatched: 5. Germline V CDR1 and CDR2: SNHLY, FYNNEI. The CDR3 is made up of 14 amino acids. The CDR3 region has the DNA TGTGCCAGCACTTGGGACAGGGGACACACTGAAGCTTTCTTT. Its translation is CASTWDRGHTEAFF.

This clone was seen only once. The chain couples TRBV15 to TRBJ1-1, with D unresolved. The CDR3 extends over 14 amino acids. V shed 0 bases and J shed 0 bases, with 5 bases lying between them. Germline V lookup: CDR1 LNHNV, CDR2 YYDKDF (reference sequence). The CDR3 is CATSRDRMNTEAFF. CDR3 nucleotide sequence: TGTGCCACCAGCAGAGACAGGATGAACACTGAAGCTTTCTTT. The whole variable domain, remainder taken from reference TRBV15 and TRBJ1-1, is DAMVIQNPRYQVTQFGKPVTLSCSQTLNHNVMYWYQQKSSQAPKLLFHYYDKDFNNEADTPDNFQSRRPNTSFCFLDIRSPGLGDTAMYLCATSRDRMNTEAFFGQGTRLTVV.

The J gene is TRBJ2-7, the V gene TRBV6-2 or TRBV6-3; maybe TRBD2 (6 bases). This CDR3 comprises 16 residues. Germline loops: CDR1 MNHEY, CDR2 SVGEGT. Trimming removed 5 bases from V and 3 bases from J, with 20 bases in between. CDR3 residues: CASSIGFSARGYEQYF. In DNA form, the CDR3 reads TGTGCCAGCAGTATCGGGTTCAGCGCGCGGGGCTACGAGCAGTACTTC.

The table lists this clone with a count of one. V usage is TRBV5-1 and J usage is TRBJ1-1, with 10 bases identical to TRBD1. The CDR3 runs 16 residues. Per germline, CDR1 SGHRS and CDR2 YFSETQ. Germline trimming cut 0 bases from V and 0 bases from J; bases unmatched to any gene: 2. This chain's CDR3 is CASSLAGTGVNTEAFF. CDR3 nucleotide sequence: TGCGCCAGCAGCTTGGCCGGGACAGGGGTGAACACTGAAGCTTTCTTT.

The chain has TRBV28 and TRBJ2-3, with D tentatively TRBD2 (5 bases). V lost 8 bases to trimming and J lost 3 bases, with 15 bases between them. CDR3 length: 14 residues. Germline CDR1 reads MDHEN; CDR2 reads SYDVKM. Here the CDR3 reads CASGPSGDTDTQYF. The CDR3 DNA sequence: TGTGCCAGCGGTCCCAGCGGAGATACAGATACGCAGTATTTT.

The CDR3 nucleotides are TGTGCCAGCAGCCCGGCGAGGACAGGGCTTCTCCTCCACTTT. It encodes CASSPARTGLLLHF. The chain employs TRBV7-9 and TRBJ1-6, with TRBD1 matching 8 bases. The CDR3 length is 14 residues. Germline-derived CDR1 and CDR2 are SEHNR and FQNEAQ (reference sequence). V dropped 5 bases and J dropped 15; count of bases not matched to a gene: 12.

The chain carries TRBV5-6 and TRBJ1-1, with D possibly being TRBD1 (5 bases). The CDR3 has 13 residues. Germline CDR1 SGHDT, CDR2 YYEEEE. V lost 2 bases, J lost 1 base, and 6 bases lay in between. This CDR3 reads CASSFDRNTEAFF. The CDR3 DNA reads TGTGCCAGCAGCTTTGACAGGAACACTGAAGCTTTCTTT.

This chain connects TRBV7-2 to TRBJ1-2, with TRBD1 identical over 7 bases. This CDR3 is built from 14 residues. CDR1 SGHTA and CDR2 FQGNSA come from the germline V gene. V lost 3 bases to trimming and J lost 9 bases; unmatched junction nucleotides: 10. CDR3 sequence: CASSLFSSGGRYTF. The CDR3 bases are TGTGCCAGCAGCTTGTTTTCGTCAGGGGGGCGCTACACCTTC.

The rearrangement uses TRBV18 and TRBJ2-5; 7 bases map to TRBD2. Trimming at V came to 3 bases and at J to 2 bases, leaving 12 bases not matched to a gene. The CDR3 runs to 17 residues. Looked up from germline, CDR1 is KGHSH and CDR2 is LQKENI. The CDR3 sequence: CASSPSGASGEQETQYF. The CDR3 region has the DNA TGTGCCAGCTCACCGAGCGGGGCCAGCGGGGAACAAGAGACCCAGTACTTC.

In this sample, this clone turned up once. The chain joins TRBV30 to TRBJ1-2, with TRBD1 as a possible D gene (5 bases). CDR3 length: 12 residues. Trimming shortened V by 4 bases and J by 5 bases, and 11 bases separated the two germline ends. Germline CDR1 and CDR2: GTSNPN and SVGIG (reference sequence). CDR3 sequence: CAWTQGAYGYTF. Here the CDR3 DNA reads TGTGCCTGGACCCAGGGTGCTTATGGCTACACCTTC.

The chain employs TRBV12-3 or TRBV12-4 and TRBJ2-7; D not certain. Trimming stripped 5 bases from V and 3 bases from J, with 8 bases between. The CDR3 consists of 12 residues. CDR3 DNA: TGTGCCAGCAGTCTCGCGCGCTACGAGCAGTACTTC. Protein product: CASSLARYEQYF.